This is a list of T cell receptor beta chains from one sample in a study of shared clonotypes between healthy human individuals. Data came from immunoSEQ multiplex PCR; TCRdb stores just in-frame clones and leaves some out. Altogether around 990,000 clones are present, approximately 80% being singletons, with the ten largest covering about 0.89%. Sample: memory CD4+ T cells from PBMCs. All receptors derive from a man between 18 and 35 years old in good health. Some clones in this sample may be carry-over from other donors' samples. Each CDR3 is given with its conserved first and last residue. Each record gives: D gene, clone size, V gene, J gene, CDR3 protein, CDR3 DNA. The D gene is left open where the match is weak. Some rows mark clone size as missing; the rest say once, few, many or name a class of expanded clone.

NA	once	TRBV27	TRBJ1-5	CASSLYSAEPRAQHF	TGTGCCAGCAGTTTATACTCCGCTGAACCTAGGGCCCAGCATTTT
NA	NA	TRBV2	TRBJ2-7	CASSALIGYEQYF	TGTGCCAGCAGTGCTCTCATAGGTTACGAGCAGTACTTC
TRBD2	NA	TRBV13	TRBJ2-5	CASSELAAQETQYF	TGTGCCAGCAGCGAACTAGCGGCACAAGAGACCCAGTACTTC
NA	NA	TRBV10-3	TRBJ1-4	CAISGEVGVANEKLFF	TGTGCCATCAGTGGAGAGGTGGGGGTGGCTAATGAAAAACTGTTTTTT
TRBD1	NA	TRBV4-2	TRBJ1-3	CASSLTGTGNTIYF	TGTGCCAGCAGCCTGACAGGGACAGGAAACACCATATATTTT
NA	NA	TRBV5-4	TRBJ1-3	CASSLRTSSGNTIYF	TGTGCCAGCAGCTTAAGGACAAGCTCTGGAAACACCATATATTTT
NA	few	TRBV5-4	TRBJ2-2	CASSLKQGSAGELFF	TGTGCCAGCAGCTTGAAACAGGGTAGCGCCGGGGAGCTGTTTTTT
TRBD2	NA	TRBV28	TRBJ2-3	CASTLAGGLSTDTQYF	TGTGCCAGCACTTTAGCGGGAGGACTGAGCACAGATACGCAGTATTTT
TRBD2	NA	TRBV4-1	TRBJ2-7	CASSGTSGSERGEQYF	TGCGCCAGCTCCGGGACTAGCGGGAGTGAGCGGGGCGAGCAGTACTTC
TRBD1	once	TRBV5-1	TRBJ2-5	CASSRTGDQETQYF	TGCGCCAGCAGTCGTACAGGGGACCAAGAGACCCAGTACTTC
NA	NA	TRBV7-9	TRBJ2-2	CASSGTRVNTGELFF	TGTGCCAGCAGCGGGACACGGGTGAACACCGGGGAGCTGTTTTTT
NA	once	TRBV2	TRBJ1-2	CATGGRGTQRLVGGYTF	TGTGCCACCGGTGGGCGGGGGACGCAGCGTTTAGTCGGTGGCTACACCTTC
TRBD2	NA	TRBV2	TRBJ2-1	CASREAGLAGNEQFF	TGTGCCAGCAGGGAAGCGGGACTAGCGGGCAATGAGCAGTTCTTC
NA	NA	TRBV18	TRBJ1-2	CASSPGQQTYGYTF	TGTGCCAGCTCACCAGGACAGCAAACCTATGGCTACACCTTC
NA	NA	TRBV11-2	TRBJ2-1	CASSLDLVDYNEQFF	TGTGCCAGCAGCTTAGATCTCGTGGACTACAATGAGCAGTTCTTC
NA	NA	TRBV7-3	TRBJ1-2	CASSFTGGYGYTF	TGTGCCAGCAGCTTTACGGGCGGCTATGGCTACACCTTC
NA	NA	TRBV28	TRBJ1-2	CASRAGGTYGYTF	TGTGCCAGCAGGGCAGGTGGAACGTATGGCTACACCTTC
TRBD2	NA	TRBV14	TRBJ2-1	CASSQAWTSGLYNEQFF	TGTGCCAGCAGCCAAGCCTGGACTAGCGGGCTCTACAATGAGCAGTTCTTC
NA	many	TRBV28	TRBJ2-1	CASSPGPGRPNPDNEQFF	TGTGCCAGCAGTCCGGGGCCGGGCCGCCCTAACCCTGACAATGAGCAGTTCTTC
NA	NA	TRBV5-1	TRBJ2-3	CASSLGRPAGDTQYF	TGCGCCAGCAGCCTCGGGAGACCGGCAGGAGATACGCAGTATTTT
NA	NA	TRBV6-1	TRBJ2-1	CASVGPSAAYNEQFF	TGTGCCAGCGTCGGACCCTCGGCCGCCTACAATGAGCAGTTCTTC
TRBD2	NA	TRBV15	TRBJ2-7	CATSSAAHSGTSYEQYF	TGTGCCACCAGCAGTGCCGCCCATAGCGGGACCTCCTACGAGCAGTACTTC
TRBD1	NA	TRBV5-1	TRBJ2-5	CASSRTGGSETQYF	TGCGCCAGCAGCAGGACAGGGGGCTCAGAGACCCAGTACTTC
NA	NA	TRBV7-8	TRBJ2-7	CASSFGRGEQYF	TGTGCCAGCAGCTTTGGCAGGGGCGAGCAGTACTTC
NA	NA	TRBV7-2	TRBJ1-2	CASSLGGQNNYGYTF	TGTGCCAGCAGCTTAGGAGGGCAGAATAACTATGGCTACACCTTC
NA	NA	TRBV9	TRBJ2-3	CASSPKTKTSTDTQYF	TGTGCCAGCAGCCCCAAGACGAAGACTAGCACAGATACGCAGTATTTT
NA	NA	TRBV11-2	TRBJ2-1	CASSLIGLGHLNEQFF	TGTGCCAGCAGCTTAATAGGCCTAGGGCATCTCAATGAGCAGTTCTTC
NA	NA	TRBV7-9	TRBJ2-7	CASSRAGNSYEQYF	TGTGCCAGCAGCCGAGCGGGCAACTCCTACGAGCAGTACTTC
NA	NA	TRBV7-8	TRBJ2-7	CASSFKEGVVEQYF	TGTGCCAGCAGCTTCAAGGAAGGGGTGGTCGAGCAGTACTTC
NA	NA	TRBV30	TRBJ2-6	CAWSLAGANVLTF	TGTGCCTGGAGTCTTGCTGGGGCCAACGTCCTGACTTTC
NA	NA	TRBV2	TRBJ2-3	CASTRTLSTDTQYF	TGTGCCAGCACTCGTACCCTTAGCACAGATACGCAGTATTTT
NA	NA	TRBV11-3	TRBJ2-7	CASSQTGSYEQYF	TGTGCCAGCAGCCAAACAGGGTCCTACGAGCAGTACTTC
NA	NA	TRBV5-1	TRBJ1-6	CASSSVGRENSPLHF	TGCGCCAGCAGCTCGGTCGGCAGAGAAAATTCACCCCTCCACTTT
TRBD2	NA	TRBV11-3	TRBJ2-2	CASRGTSGDTGELFF	TGTGCCAGCAGAGGGACTAGCGGGGACACCGGGGAGCTGTTTTTT
TRBD1	NA	TRBV9	TRBJ1-1	CASSTGQGLNTEAFF	TGTGCCAGCAGCACCGGACAGGGGCTGAACACTGAAGCTTTCTTT
NA	NA	TRBV7-7	TRBJ1-3	CASSLAPGSGNTIYF	TGTGCCAGCAGCTTAGCTCCCGGGTCTGGAAACACCATATATTTT
NA	NA	TRBV18	TRBJ2-5	CASSLTGTKETQYF	TGTGCCAGCTCATTGACCGGGACGAAAGAGACCCAGTACTTC
TRBD2	many	TRBV29-1	TRBJ2-3	CSVVGTSGSPDTQYF	TGCAGCGTTGTTGGGACTAGCGGGAGTCCAGATACGCAGTATTTT
NA	NA	TRBV7-2	TRBJ1-3	CASSLSPGNGNTIYF	TGTGCCAGCAGCTTATCCCCGGGAAATGGAAACACCATATATTTT
TRBD1	few	TRBV14	TRBJ1-5	CASSQSFLDRDNQPQHF	TGTGCCAGCAGCCAATCATTTCTGGACAGGGATAATCAGCCCCAGCATTTT
NA	NA	TRBV11-3	TRBJ2-6	CASSLGFPSGANVLTF	TGTGCCAGCAGCTTAGGATTTCCCTCTGGGGCCAACGTCCTGACTTTC
NA	NA	TRBV28	TRBJ2-4	CATNTRGMQYF	TGTGCCACCAACACGAGGGGGATGCAGTACTTC
TRBD1	NA	TRBV6-4	TRBJ2-7	CASSPTGGLYEQYF	TGTGCCAGCAGTCCGACAGGGGGGCTCTACGAGCAGTACTTC
NA	NA	TRBV30	TRBJ1-5	CAWSMGNNQPQHF	TGTGCCTGGAGTATGGGCAACAACCAGCCCCAGCATTTT
NA	NA	TRBV30	TRBJ1-4	CAWSEDSWVGEKLFF	TGTGCCTGGAGTGAAGACAGCTGGGTAGGGGAAAAACTGTTTTTT
NA	NA	TRBV30	TRBJ1-6	CAWSLGHIVPLHF	TGTGCCTGGAGTCTGGGACATATTGTGCCCCTCCACTTT
TRBD2	NA	TRBV10-3	TRBJ2-5	CAISRGLAGQETQYF	TGTGCCATCAGTCGGGGACTAGCGGGACAAGAGACCCAGTACTTC